This T cell receptor (beta chain) was recovered during a study of T-cell memory formation after mild COVID-19 (TCRdb year 2021). The study in broad terms: Most TCR sequence clusters were specific to one of the two donors. Longitudinal TCRalpha and TCRbeta repertoire sequencing tracked T-cell clones expanding and contracting after mild COVID-19 in a couple of donors. Two young, previously healthy adult volunteers made up the cohort, one male and one female.

On this clonotype: Its target antigen remains unknown. No much larger clone is present one base from it, and per-base qualities are unavailable.

Ficoll-Paque density gradient centrifugation was used to isolate PBMCs. The sequencer was an Illumina NovaSeq 6000. TCRalpha and TCRbeta cDNA libraries were built by 5'RACE with constant-segment primers, adding sample barcodes and unique molecular identifiers. RNA was extracted from every sample with Trizol reagent. Library amplification was performed in two PCR steps, and a second sample barcode and Illumina TruSeq adapters were introduced in the second step. Sequencing of libraries was performed on an Illumina NovaSeq with 2 x 150 bp paired-end reads. As for the original processing: Demultiplexing of reads and collapsing into UMI-guided consensus sequences were performed with migec v1.2.7. Using mixcr v2.1.11, the UMI consensuses were aligned to TRA and TRB V and J templates and assembled into clonotypes. A clonotype was counted as expanded or contracted only when both edgeR and NoisET called the clonotype significant, with the noise models trained on biological replicates. For edgeR calls, the cutoffs were a false discovery rate-adjusted p below 0.01 and a log2 fold-change threshold of 1. PCA with hierarchical clustering of max-normalized trajectories of the 1000 most abundant clonotypes was used as exploratory dynamics analysis. Separately sequenced CD4+ and CD8+ repertoires were used to assign a CD4 or CD8 phenotype to each responding clone. Using fastp at Q25 and MiXCR, TCRdb reprocessed the public reads and kept productive beta chains. Here each entry gathers all rows of one CDR3 protein and keeps the most common genes and DNA. TCRdb, not the original authors, processed these V and J calls. Present in this sample are about 290,000 distinct CDR3 sequences, 15% to 20% of which were seen just once. The ten largest clones take up 22% of the sample.

The study at large found these results: Some responding clones were detected in pre-infection memory, which suggested that pre-existing cross-reactive memory T cells had joined the SARS-CoV-2 response. The study covered only a couple of mild cases, and larger cohorts including severe cases with pre-infection samples were considered necessary. SARS-CoV-2 specificity of the second-wave clones peaking on day 37 was not confirmed. Clones that contracted from day 15 to 85 showed balanced CD4/CD8 phenotypes, whereas a second wave of clones that expanded from day 15 to 37 leaned towards CD4+. Contracting CD4+ clones turned up mainly in the CM and EM memory subsets, whereas EMRA was where CD8+ clones were enriched.

V is cut by 4 bases and J by 7 bases, and the space between the germline ends is 19 bases. The germline V gene (reference sequence) provides CDR1 MNHEY and CDR2 SMNVEV. The CDR3, from cysteine to phenylalanine, totals 15 residues. Solely the CDR3 DNA is kept, with 45 bases framed from the first base. Sequenced sample: PBMCs or a T cell subset sorted from them (not recorded which). The chain was built from TRBV27 and TRBJ1-2; a weak D assignment points to TRBD1 (5 bases agree). The TCR comes from a man aged 18 to 30 who had mild COVID-19 (a few samples of this study predate the infection). The sample titles of this study are shuffled in the database, so cell type and time point are left out; the donor was told from shared clones. The nucleotides are TGTGCCAGCAGTTCTTTAGGGACGGCCCAAGGTGGCTACACCTTC. Protein translation: CASSSLGTAQGGYTF.